The rows below give T cell receptor beta chains drawn from one sample of a study of CD8+ T cells in alopecia areata. Produced via immunoSEQ multiplex PCR; TCRdb's table is partial and in-frame only. The sample includes about 190,000 clones, 64% of them seen just once. The sequences come from CD4+ T cells sorted from blood, collected at week 4, from a patient treated with tofacitinib. All receptors come from a human donor with alopecia areata. Both conserved end residues are part of each CDR3. A clone size is listed for some rows: how often the clone was seen (once, few, many), or a class if it is expanded.

clone_size j_call v_call cdr3_aa
NA TRBJ2-5 TRBV29-1 CSAERTGETQYF
NA TRBJ1-5 TRBV27 CASDSVNNQPQHF
NA TRBJ1-1 TRBV7-8 CASSLARTGGGKAFF
NA TRBJ2-7 TRBV7-9 CASSAGEGTVYEQYF
few TRBJ2-5 TRBV7-8 CASSLAGNQETQYF
NA TRBJ2-5 TRBV29-1 CSVTGDATQYF
NA TRBJ2-1 TRBV30 CAWEVGGNEQFF
NA TRBJ1-2 TRBV18 CASSPQETPNYGYTF
NA TRBJ1-1 TRBV19 CATLRQASFTEAFF
NA TRBJ2-1 TRBV5-1 CASMRDAGDEQFF